These 5 T cell receptor beta chains were sequenced from one sample in a study of post-analysis software for immune sequencing data. Whole-study results and caveats: Relative to controls, patients had 4 or 5 TRBV segments at higher frequency, with TRBV5-6, TRBV5-1 and TRBV20-1 among these.

Incorporated into the TCR beta cDNA libraries were unique molecular identifiers, which served to reduce PCR and sequencing biases. TCRdb itself ran the PCR reads through MiXCR, one entry per CDR3 protein. Among roughly 650,000 distinct CDR3 sequences, over 45% were seen once, and the ten largest hold around 10%. No antigens are known for them. The sequencing sample was made of blood. The receptors originated from a girl aged 2-9 years with multiple sclerosis.

The chain combines TRBV6-2 or TRBV6-3 with TRBJ2-1, with TRBD2 identical over 9 bases. Per the germline V gene, CDR1 is MNHEY and CDR2 is SVGEGT. V lost 6 bases and J lost 9; bases outside the gene matches: 12. The CDR3 is 15 amino acids. The CDR3, as DNA: TGTGCCAGCAGGCATCCGGCGGGAGGGTTCTTTGAGCAGTTCTTC. It is translated as CASRHPAGGFFEQFF.

The CDR3 nucleotides read TGTGCCAGCAGTATGCAGAGAGGAAAACTGTTTTTT. It translates to CASSMQRGKLFF. This chain uses TRBV6-5 with TRBJ1-4; D gene uncertain. Germline loops: CDR1 MNHEY, CDR2 SVGAGI. The CDR3 sequence is 12 residues long. Trimming pared 5 bases from V and 10 bases from J, leaving 11 bases between.

V is TRBV7-9 and J is TRBJ2-1; TRBD1 or TRBD2 may be the D gene (5 bases each). Germline V lookup: CDR1 SEHNR, CDR2 FQNEAQ (reference sequence). The CDR3 loop spans 16 amino acids. V was trimmed by 5 bases and J by 0 bases, leaving 14 bases between them. CDR3 residues: CASSPRSGSSYNEQFF. CDR3 DNA: TGTGCCAGCAGCCCCCGGTCAGGGAGCTCCTACAATGAGCAGTTCTTC.

This sequence joins TRBV12-3 or TRBV12-4 and TRBJ2-7; possible D gene TRBD1, 7 bases. TRBJ2-5 explains the end of the DNA better; the J call may be wrong. The CDR3 runs to 14 residues. The CDR3 DNA is TGTGCCAGCAGCCAACTCAGGGGGGAAGGGACCCAGTACTTC. Its translation: CASSQLRGEGTQYF.

The gene calls are TRBV7-3 and TRBJ2-3, with TRBD2 identical over 10 bases. V shed 2 bases, J shed 3 bases, and the junction held 5 bases outside the gene matches. CDR3 length: 16 residues. Per germline, CDR1 SGHTA and CDR2 FQGTGA. CDR3 DNA: TGTGCCAGCAGCTTACTAGCGGGAGAGGGGACAGATACGCAGTATTTT. Its protein product is CASSLLAGEGTDTQYF.